A single sample is the source of the 12 T cell receptor beta chains below, sequenced in a study of early T cells in non-severe SARS-CoV-2 infection. One entry per CDR3 protein results from TCRdb running MiXCR on the 5' RACE reads. The top ten hold approximately 1.4% of the sample, which has 60,000 to 75,000 distinct CDR3 sequences, around 13% seen once. The source material was whole blood, sampled at baseline. Receptors were obtained from an adult who was a healthcare worker with PCR-confirmed SARS-CoV-2 infection or an uninfected control (not recorded which).

The chain recombines TRBV7-2 with TRBJ1-3, with D uncertain. The CDR3 has 15 amino acids. Germline CDR1 and CDR2: SGHTA and FQGNSA. The ends were cut back, 3 bases at V and 0 bases at J, with 9 bases in the middle. DNA for the CDR3: TGTGCCAGCAGCTTTGGCCTCCTCTCTGGAAACACCATATATTTT. Encoded protein: CASSFGLLSGNTIYF. Full variable domain (rest looked up from reference TRBV7-2 and TRBJ1-3): GAGVSQSPSNKVTEKGKDVELRCDPISGHTALYWYRQSLGQGLEFLIYFQGNSAPDKSGLPSDRFSAERTGGSVSTLTIQRTQQEDSAVYLCASSFGLLSGNTIYFGEGSWLTVV.

This chain connects TRBV20-1 to TRBJ2-3; 8 bases agree with TRBD2. Germline CDR1 and CDR2: DFQATT and SNEGSKA (reference sequence). V dropped 0 bases and J dropped 4; count of bases not matched to a gene: 12. The CDR3 length is 17 residues. CDR3 sequence (DNA): TGCAGTGCTAGAGATTTTCAGCGGGAGAACGGTGCAGATACGCAGTATTTT. Its protein is CSARDFQRENGADTQYF.

V gene TRBV12-3 or TRBV12-4 combines with J gene TRBJ2-7; 8 nucleotides match TRBD1. The CDR3 extends over 14 amino acids. J lost 4 bases, V lost 3 bases, and 5 bases had no gene match. CDR3 sequence reads: CASSFRGQVYEQYF. In DNA form, the CDR3 reads TGTGCCAGCAGTTTCCGGGGACAGGTGTACGAGCAGTACTTC.

CDR3 DNA sequence: TGTGCCTGGAACTGGGACAGCTACGAGCAGTACTTC. Its translation: CAWNWDSYEQYF. V usage is TRBV30 and J usage is TRBJ2-7; 7 nucleotides agree with TRBD1. The germline V gene has CDR1 GTSNPN and CDR2 SVGIG (reference sequence). The J segment lost 3 bases and the V segment lost 4 bases, leaving 3 bases of the junction unmatched. The CDR3 consists of 12 residues.

This sequence joins TRBV7-2 and TRBJ2-7; 12 bases map to TRBD2. The CDR3 runs 15 residues. CDR1 is SGHTA, CDR2 FQGNSA, per germline. With V trimmed by 5 bases and J by 7 bases, 9 bases remained unmatched. CDR3 nucleotide sequence: TGTGCCAGCAGCCCCCAGACTAGCGGGGGACGAGAGCAGTACTTC. It is translated as CASSPQTSGGREQYF.

In its sample, this clonotype was seen many times. This chain joins TRBV5-1 and TRBJ2-4; the D is unclear. Trimming took 3 bases from V and 9 from J, leaving 16 bases between them. Germline-derived CDR1 and CDR2 are SGHRS and YFSETQ. The CDR3 runs 14 residues. In DNA, the CDR3 is TGCGCCAGCAGCTCGGACCCCCCTGGTACCATTCAGTACTTC. Translation: CASSSDPPGTIQYF.

Only a few counts were recorded for this clonotype. V and J are TRBV5-4 and TRBJ2-6, with D possibly being TRBD1 (5 bases). Germline assignment: CDR1 SGHNT and CDR2 YYREEE (reference sequence). Trimming removed 0 bases at V and 2 bases at J, with 15 bases between. The CDR3 has 18 amino acids. The CDR3 here is CASSLVGRVSAGANVLTF. Written as DNA, the CDR3 is TGTGCCAGCAGCTTGGTGGGCAGGGTATCTGCTGGGGCCAACGTCCTGACTTTC.

A few counts support this clonotype. This sequence joins TRBV11-2 and TRBJ2-1; D remains ambiguous. Germline V gene lookup returns CDR1 SGHAT and CDR2 FQNNGV. The CDR3 loop spans 14 amino acids. Trimming removed 0 bases from V and 12 bases from J, with 15 bases in between. CDR3 coding DNA: TGTGCCAGCAGCTTAGAGGGCAGGACCAACGGGCAGTTCTTC. This translates into CASSLEGRTNGQFF.

This clonotype turned up a few times. This chain uses TRBV4-3 with TRBJ2-1; 7 bases agree with TRBD1. The junction had 5 bases not matched to a gene; V was cut back by 4 bases and J by 5 bases. The CDR3 runs to 14 residues. The germline V gene has CDR1 LGHNA and CDR2 YSLEER. CDR3 sequence reads: CASSRSTGDNEQFF. In DNA form, the CDR3 reads TGCGCCAGCAGCCGGTCAACAGGGGACAATGAGCAGTTCTTC.

The chain links TRBV20-1 to TRBJ2-7; D is uncertain. The CDR3 contains 14 residues. Deletions cut 6 bases from V and 5 bases from J, with 20 bases between. The germline gives CDR1 DFQATT, CDR2 SNEGSKA (reference sequence). This chain's CDR3 is CSARLPGEVNEQYF. The CDR3 nucleotides read TGCAGTGCGCGCCTCCCTGGAGAGGTCAACGAGCAGTACTTC.

In its sample, this clonotype was seen a few times. This chain connects TRBV28 to TRBJ2-7, with D maybe TRBD2 (6 bases). Between the trimmed V and J ends, which lost 5 bases and 3 bases, there was a span of 14 bases. The length of the CDR3 is 14 residues. Germline V gene data show CDR1 as MDHEN and CDR2 as SYDVKM. The CDR3 DNA reads TGTGCCAGCAGTCCGGGTGGGGGGATCTACGAGCAGTACTTC. Protein sequence: CASSPGGGIYEQYF.

This clonotype was recorded many times. The chain recombines TRBV27 with TRBJ2-3; D unresolved. Trimming took 6 bases from V and 2 from J, leaving 9 bases between them. Germline assignment: CDR1 MNHEY and CDR2 SMNVEV (reference sequence). This CDR3 region has 13 residues. In nucleotides, the CDR3 is TGTGCCAGCAGCTCTTACTCCACAGATACGCAGTATTTT. This sequence encodes CASSSYSTDTQYF.